This entry lists 17 T cell receptor beta chains sequenced from one sample in a study of Graves' ophthalmopathy and Graves' hyperthyroidism. Scientists amplified the TCR beta CDR3 regions from RNA transcripts. After a first-round RT-PCR with HTBI primers, a second-round multiplex PCR was run. MiXCR was run by TCRdb on the multiplex PCR reads, yielding one entry per CDR3 protein. This table holds about 150,000 distinct CDR3 sequences, less than 45% found once. Sequenced material: peripheral blood. The origin of the receptors is a woman aged 40 to 49 with Graves' ophthalmopathy.

This clonotype was found many times. The rearrangement links TRBV5-1 to TRBJ1-1; D unclear. Germline values: CDR1 SGHRS, CDR2 YFSETQ. The CDR3 has 17 amino acids. The V and J ends lost 4 bases and 2 bases respectively, with 21 bases between them. The CDR3 bases are TGCGCCAGCAGCCTGGGCAGCGGAGTAGGAGCTAACACTGAAGCTTTCTTT. Its protein is CASSLGSGVGANTEAFF. Filled out from reference TRBV5-1 and TRBJ1-1, the complete variable domain reads KAGVTQTPRYLIKTRGQQVTLSCSPISGHRSVSWYQQTPGQGLQFLFEYFSETQRNKGNFPGRFSGRQFSNSRSEMNVSTLELGDSALYLCASSLGSGVGANTEAFFGQGTRLTVV.

This clonotype has ten or more counts. The rearrangement joins TRBV30 to TRBJ2-5; D unresolved. This CDR3 spans 14 amino acids. Germline CDR1 is GTSNPN and CDR2 is SVGIG (reference sequence). V was trimmed by 0 bases and J by 6 bases, leaving 14 bases between them. The CDR3 DNA reads as TGTGCCTGGAGTGTACCGGGCGGAAAGCAGACCCAGTACTTC. Protein sequence: CAWSVPGGKQTQYF.

This clonotype occurred many times. This chain joins TRBV6-5 and TRBJ2-7, with D unresolved. The CDR3 has 11 amino acids. The V end was cut by 4 bases, the J end by 6 bases, with 7 bases between. Germline V lookup: CDR1 MNHEY, CDR2 SVGAGI. The CDR3 DNA follows: TGTGCCAGCAGTTCTCGACTCGAGCAGTACTTC. Translated, it gives CASSSRLEQYF.

Ten or more counts support this clonotype. The chain recombines TRBV28 with TRBJ1-1; the D gene is possibly TRBD1 (6 bases). V gave up 6 bases and J gave up 11 bases, with 22 bases separating them. This CDR3 spans 14 amino acids. Germline lookup yields CDR1 MDHEN and CDR2 SYDVKM. In nucleotides, the CDR3 is TGTGCCAGCAGCTCCGGGACAACCCCCGCGGTGGCTTTCTTT. The encoded protein is CASSSGTTPAVAFF.

This clonotype has ten or more counts. The chain is built from TRBV12-3 or TRBV12-4 and TRBJ1-2, with 7 positions matching TRBD1. The CDR3 loop spans 15 amino acids. V lost 5 bases and J lost 4; bases outside the gene matches: 10. The CDR3 nucleotides read TGTGCCAGCAGTCCTGAGGGGGCCGAACCCTATGGCTACACCTTC. It yields the protein CASSPEGAEPYGYTF.

This clonotype was detected a few times. This chain uses TRBV12-3 or TRBV12-4 with TRBJ1-1; D gene ambiguous. The CDR3 has 13 residues. Trimming left V 7 bases short and J 8 bases short, with 17 bases between. The CDR3 DNA is TGTGCCAGCACTTCGGGAGGGAGCCGAGAAGCTTTCTTT. It is translated as CASTSGGSREAFF.

This sequence joins TRBV11-1 and TRBJ2-7; D possibly matches TRBD1 or TRBD2 (5 bases each). Trimming left V 5 bases short and J 0 bases short, with 17 bases between. Germline assignment: CDR1 SGHAT and CDR2 FQDESV (reference sequence). This CDR3 is 16 amino acids long. CDR3 coding DNA: TGTGCCAGCAGCGTACCCGCCAGGGAGAACTCCTACGAGCAGTACTTC. It is translated as CASSVPARENSYEQYF. The complete variable domain, with remaining parts taken from reference TRBV11-1 and TRBJ2-7, reads EAEVAQSPRYKITEKSQAVAFWCDPISGHATLYWYRQILGQGPELLVQFQDESVVDDSQLPKDRFSAERLKGVDSTLKIQPAELGDSAMYLCASSVPARENSYEQYFGPGTRLTVT.

This clonotype was picked up many times. The chain has TRBV6-2 or TRBV6-3 and TRBJ2-6, with TRBD1 matching over 7 bases. Per germline, CDR1 MNHEY and CDR2 SVGEGT. Trimming cost V 0 bases and J 0 bases; bases outside gene matches: 8. The CDR3 contains 19 residues. The CDR3 DNA sequence: TGTGCCAGCAGTTACTCCCACAGGGGCTCTCACTCTGGGGCCAACGTCCTGACTTTC. Its translation is CASSYSHRGSHSGANVLTF.

V gene TRBV6-2 or TRBV6-3 combines with J gene TRBJ1-1; 7 bases map to TRBD1. The CDR3 contains 15 residues. Germline V lookup: CDR1 MNHEY, CDR2 SVGEGT. V lost 8 bases to trimming and J lost 1 base; unmatched junction nucleotides: 10. The CDR3 reads CASRESRGKNTEAFF. For the CDR3, the DNA is TGTGCCAGCCGGGAAAGCAGGGGGAAGAACACTGAAGCTTTCTTT.

The gene calls are TRBV11-2 and TRBJ2-5; 7 bases line up with TRBD1. V shed 3 bases, J shed 3 bases, and the junction held 7 bases outside the gene matches. This CDR3 spans 15 amino acids. Germline CDR1 is SGHAT and CDR2 is FQNNGV. The CDR3 here is CASSLPDGTEETQYF. CDR3 DNA sequence: TGTGCCAGCAGCTTGCCCGACGGGACAGAAGAGACCCAGTACTTC.

V is TRBV6-1 and J is TRBJ2-3; D not certain. V was clipped by 4 bases and J by 5 bases, with 10 bases between them. CDR3 size: 13 residues. Germline V gene sequence: CDR1 MNHNS, CDR2 SASEGT. For the CDR3, the DNA is TGTGCCAGCAGTGGCCAGCATCGAGATACGCAGTATTTT. Amino acids: CASSGQHRDTQYF.

This sequence joins TRBV7-8 and TRBJ2-7, with TRBD2 matching over 7 bases. The germline gives CDR1 SGHVS, CDR2 FQNEAQ. This CDR3 is 16 amino acids long. V lost 6 bases to trimming and J lost 2 bases; unmatched junction nucleotides: 13. CDR3 nucleotide sequence: TGTGCCAGCAGTTTGAAGTCCTCTGGACTAGCCTACGAGCAGTACTTC. It yields the protein CASSLKSSGLAYEQYF.

This clonotype has at least ten counts. The chain is built from TRBV7-3 and TRBJ1-6; 7 bases agree with TRBD1. This CDR3 is built from 14 residues. Germline CDR1 and CDR2: SGHTA and FQGTGA. J gave up 6 bases and V 5 bases, and 4 bases lay outside the gene matches. The CDR3 coding sequence is TGTGCCAGCAGCGTGACAGGGAGTAATTCACCCCTCCACTTT. Its protein product is CASSVTGSNSPLHF.

Notes on this clonotype: Compared with germline, one end of the junction differs, possibly owing to a read error. The chain uses TRBV3-1 and TRBJ2-7, with TRBD2 matching over 7 bases. The CDR3 has 16 amino acids. Germline CDR1 and CDR2: LGHDT and YNNKEL (reference sequence). CDR3 coding DNA: TGCGCCAGCAGCCAAGATTGGGGGGAGGGCTCCTACGAGCAGTACTTC. Protein product: CASSQDWGEGSYEQYF.

The chain employs TRBV12-3 or TRBV12-4 and TRBJ2-1; 7 bases agree with TRBD2. V lost 6 bases, J lost 14 bases, and 13 bases stayed unmatched. The CDR3 covers 13 residues. CDR3 in DNA: TGTGCCAGCAGCCAACCAGACGGGGGGAGGGAGTTCTTC. It yields the protein CASSQPDGGREFF.

Many counts were recorded for this clonotype. The chain links TRBV30 to TRBJ1-1, with 7 bases that match TRBD1. The V gene end was trimmed by 4 bases and the J gene end by 4 bases; junction bases not matched to a gene: 12. Germline assignment: CDR1 GTSNPN and CDR2 SVGIG (reference sequence). This CDR3 is built from 15 residues. The CDR3 is CAWIRAGGFRTEAFF. The CDR3, as DNA: TGTGCCTGGATCCGGGCAGGGGGGTTTCGCACTGAAGCTTTCTTT.

The rearrangement joins TRBV28 to TRBJ1-2; D ambiguous. Trimming shortened V by 6 bases and J by 3 bases, and 8 bases separated the two germline ends. The CDR3 sequence is 12 residues long. Germline values: CDR1 MDHEN, CDR2 SYDVKM. The CDR3 protein is CASSRGYYGYTF. CDR3 coding DNA: TGTGCCAGCAGCCGCGGATACTATGGCTACACCTTC.